This T cell receptor beta chain came from a study of T cells in Graves' hyperthyroidism and ophthalmopathy. Germline CDR1 is MNHEY and CDR2 is SMNVEV (reference sequence). The CDR3 runs to 14 residues. Trimming removed 4 bases at V and 4 bases at J, with 11 bases between. Amplification targeted TCR beta CDR3 regions from RNA transcripts. TCR CDR3 underwent first-round RT-PCR with the HTBI primer set. TCRdb re-called the multiplex PCR reads through MiXCR, storing one row per CDR3 protein. The repertoire holds about 620,000 distinct CDR3 sequences, with roughly 16% as singletons. The chain employs TRBV27 and TRBJ1-3; D is ambiguous. The clonotype originates from a woman aged 25 to 45 with Graves' hyperthyroidism. The sample consisted of blood. Here the CDR3 reads CASSSWGAGNTIYF. In DNA, the CDR3 is TGTGCCAGCAGTTCTTGGGGAGCCGGAAACACCATATATTTT.